This T cell receptor beta chain was observed in a study of shared clonotypes between healthy human individuals. Study-wide findings and caveats: Against clonotypes common to all four donors, non-shared ones had lower generation probabilities.

Several immunoSEQ plates held equal portions of the genomic DNA taken from each subset. Using immunoSEQ multiplex PCR, the repertoire was profiled, and TCRdb retains in-frame clones only, with some absent. The sample lists about 1 million clones, about 75% occurring once. In regard to this clone: Its antigen remains unidentified.

Sequencing was carried out using memory CD4+ T cells sorted from blood. Subset in this sample: CD45RA-negative fraction. The receptor was derived from a man aged 18 to 29 in good health.

CDR3 amino acids: CASSLHSVQYF. CDR3 nucleotide sequence: TGCGCCAGCAGCCTACACTCGGTGCAGTACTTC. The chain has TRBV5-1 and TRBJ2-7; D is unclear. The CDR3 loop spans 11 amino acids. The V end lost 4 bases, the J end lost 9 bases, and 11 bases lay between the germline ends. In germline, CDR1 is SGHRS, CDR2 YFSETQ. The entire variable domain, with the rest obtained from reference TRBV5-1 and TRBJ2-7, is as follows: KAGVTQTPRYLIKTRGQQVTLSCSPISGHRSVSWYQQTPGQGLQFLFEYFSETQRNKGNFPGRFSGRQFSNSRSEMNVSTLELGDSALYLCASSLHSVQYFGPGTRLTVT.